This T cell receptor (beta chain) was retrieved from a study of blood T cell repertoires in COVID-19. In the study overall: Acute and convalescent COVID-19 samples came from the United States, Italy and Spain. PBMCs, B-cell-depleted T cells, or T cells were the source of the cDNA or gDNA that made up the material.

Germline-derived CDR1 and CDR2 are SGHTA and FQGNSA. The CDR3 spans 14 residues. V was clipped by 1 base and J by 5 bases; unmatched bases: 4. Authors' data handling: Estimated nucleated cell counts came from reference gene primer amplification. The repertoire was sequenced with immunoSEQ multiplex PCR; TCRdb's copy has only in-frame clones and lacks some. The V and J calls and clone size come from that table; D and trimming were worked out from the DNA. The data show roughly 92,000 clones, with about nine tenths seen just once and 4.5% to 5.5% held by the top ten. The sequence came from a woman older than 75 with acute or convalescent COVID-19. V is TRBV7-2 and J is TRBJ2-5; the match to TRBD1 covers 7 bases. Sequenced input: peripheral blood. CDR3 DNA: TGTGCCAGCAGCTTAGTGACAGGGTTGGAGACCCAGTACTTC. This encodes CASSLVTGLETQYF.